This TCR beta chain was profiled in a study of T cells after posttransplantation cyclophosphamide. Notes on the study in general: Later blood repertoires were often dominated by clones from the donor CD8+ memory compartment.

Treatment was busulfan-fludarabine conditioning, a marrow graft, and cyclophosphamide on days +3 and +4. This clone was detected once. Its antigen is unidentified. This CDR3 comprises 16 residues. CDR1 is SGHAT, CDR2 FQNNGV, per germline. The V segment lost 3 bases and the J segment 1 base; nucleotides outside the gene matches: 3. This table comes from immunoSEQ multiplex PCR, and its TCRdb copy is limited to in-frame clones, with some not included. This sample has 8,500 to 13,000 clones; approximately 86% occur once, and the top ten carry roughly a quarter. V gene TRBV11-2 combines with J gene TRBJ2-3; 11 bases map to TRBD2. Sequencing used CD4+ T cells sorted from PBMCs, obtained after allogeneic stem cell transplant with posttransplant cyclophosphamide. This TCR was sampled from a male patient aged 30 to 40 who received an allogeneic stem cell transplant from a related donor, was CMV-positive, and had acute GVHD only. The T cells may partly be graft donor cells. DNA for the CDR3: TGTGCCAGCAGCTTGACTAGCGGGGACGGCACAGATACGCAGTATTTT. This sequence encodes CASSLTSGDGTDTQYF.